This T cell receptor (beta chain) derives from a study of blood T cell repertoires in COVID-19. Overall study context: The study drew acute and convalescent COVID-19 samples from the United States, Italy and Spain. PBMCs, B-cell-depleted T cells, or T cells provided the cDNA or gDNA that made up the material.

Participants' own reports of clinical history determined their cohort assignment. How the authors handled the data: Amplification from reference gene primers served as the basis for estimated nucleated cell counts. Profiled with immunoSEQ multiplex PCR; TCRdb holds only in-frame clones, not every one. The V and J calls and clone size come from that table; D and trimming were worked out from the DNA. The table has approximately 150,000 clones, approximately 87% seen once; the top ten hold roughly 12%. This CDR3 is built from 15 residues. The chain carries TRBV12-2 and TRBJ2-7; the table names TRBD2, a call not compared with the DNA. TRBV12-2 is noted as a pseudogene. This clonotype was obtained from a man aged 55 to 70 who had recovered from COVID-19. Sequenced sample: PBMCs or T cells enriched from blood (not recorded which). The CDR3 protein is CASRLGSGDQYEQYF. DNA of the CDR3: TGTGCAAGTCGCTTGGGAAGCGGGGATCAATACGAGCAGTACTTC.